This TCR beta chain was captured in a study of T cell repertoires in cytomegalovirus infection. On the study more broadly: HLA-B-restricted CMV epitopes that are well studied were used alongside recently identified HLA-C-restricted ones.

Study-wide results and limits: The ex vivo response was dominated by HLA-C-restricted CMV-specific TCR beta clonotypes.

In the case of this clonotype: No antigen is known for it.

TCRdb called the reads again in MiXCR, with one record for every CDR3 protein. This sample has approximately 300,000 distinct CDR3 sequences; around 29% occur once, and the top ten carry about 20%. Germline assignment: CDR1 MNHEY and CDR2 SMNVEV (reference sequence). The CDR3 has 14 amino acids. V lost 3 bases and J 5 bases, leaving 13 bases between the germline ends. Sequences were derived from cultured PBMCs, sampled from culture after CMV antigen stimulation. The clonotype was recovered from a human donor in good health (CMV status not recorded). Some clones in this sample may be carry-over from other donors' samples. The chain links TRBV27 to TRBJ2-5; D tentatively reads TRBD1 or TRBD2 (5 bases each). The CDR3: CASSFTGPRETQYF. In nucleotides, the CDR3 is TGTGCCAGCAGTTTTACGGGGCCACGGGAGACCCAGTACTTC.